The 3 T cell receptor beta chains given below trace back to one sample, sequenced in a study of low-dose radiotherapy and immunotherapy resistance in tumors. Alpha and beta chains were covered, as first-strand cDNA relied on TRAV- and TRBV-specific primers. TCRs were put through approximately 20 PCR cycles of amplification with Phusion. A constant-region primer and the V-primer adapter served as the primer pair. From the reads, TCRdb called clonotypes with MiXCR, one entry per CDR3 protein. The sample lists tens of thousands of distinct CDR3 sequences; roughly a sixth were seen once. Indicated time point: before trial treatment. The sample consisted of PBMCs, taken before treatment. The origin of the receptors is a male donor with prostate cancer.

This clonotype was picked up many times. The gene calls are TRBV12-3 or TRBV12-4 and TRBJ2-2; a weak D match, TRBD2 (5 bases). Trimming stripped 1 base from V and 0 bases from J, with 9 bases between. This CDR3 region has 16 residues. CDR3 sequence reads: CASSLGLNPNTGELFF. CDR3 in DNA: TGTGCCAGCAGTTTAGGACTAAACCCGAACACCGGGGAGCTGTTTTTT.

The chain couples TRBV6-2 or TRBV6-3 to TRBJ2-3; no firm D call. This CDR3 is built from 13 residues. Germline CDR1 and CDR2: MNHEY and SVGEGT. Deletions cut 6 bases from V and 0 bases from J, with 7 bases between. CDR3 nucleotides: TGTGCCAGCAGGCAGACTAGCACAGATACGCAGTATTTT. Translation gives CASRQTSTDTQYF.

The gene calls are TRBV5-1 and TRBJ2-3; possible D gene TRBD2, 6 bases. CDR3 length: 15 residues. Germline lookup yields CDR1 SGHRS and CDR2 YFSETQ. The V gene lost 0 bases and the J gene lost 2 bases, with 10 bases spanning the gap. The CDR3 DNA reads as TGCGCCAGCAGCTTGGACGGCGGGGTCACAGATACGCAGTATTTT. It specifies CASSLDGGVTDTQYF.